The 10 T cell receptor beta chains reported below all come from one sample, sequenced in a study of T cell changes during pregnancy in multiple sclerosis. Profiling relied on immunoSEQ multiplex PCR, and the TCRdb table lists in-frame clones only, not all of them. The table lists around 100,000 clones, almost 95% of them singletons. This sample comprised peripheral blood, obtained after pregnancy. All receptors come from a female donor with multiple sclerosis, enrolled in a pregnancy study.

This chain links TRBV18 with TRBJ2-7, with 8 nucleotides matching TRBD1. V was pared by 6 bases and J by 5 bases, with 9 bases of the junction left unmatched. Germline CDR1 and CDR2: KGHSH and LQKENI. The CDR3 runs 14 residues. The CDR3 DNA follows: TGTGCCAGCTCTCTGACGGGACAGGACGACGAGCAGTACTTC. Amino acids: CASSLTGQDDEQYF.

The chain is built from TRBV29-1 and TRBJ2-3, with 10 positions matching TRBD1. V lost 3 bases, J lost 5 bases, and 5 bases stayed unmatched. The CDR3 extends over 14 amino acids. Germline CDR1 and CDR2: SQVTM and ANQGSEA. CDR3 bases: TGCAGCGTTGAGTGGGACAGGGGAGGAGATACGCAGTATTTT. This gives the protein CSVEWDRGGDTQYF.

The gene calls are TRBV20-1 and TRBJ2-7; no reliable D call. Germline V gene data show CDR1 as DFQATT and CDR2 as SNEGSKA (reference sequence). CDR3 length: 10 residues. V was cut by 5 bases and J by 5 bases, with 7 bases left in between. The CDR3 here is CSASLNEQYF. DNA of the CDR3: TGCAGTGCTTCTTTAAACGAGCAGTACTTC.

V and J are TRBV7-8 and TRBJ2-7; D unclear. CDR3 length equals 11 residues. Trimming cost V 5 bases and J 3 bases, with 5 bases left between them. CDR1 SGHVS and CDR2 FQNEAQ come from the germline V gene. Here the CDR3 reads CASSNNYEQYF. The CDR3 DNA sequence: TGTGCCAGCAGCAATAACTACGAGCAGTACTTC.

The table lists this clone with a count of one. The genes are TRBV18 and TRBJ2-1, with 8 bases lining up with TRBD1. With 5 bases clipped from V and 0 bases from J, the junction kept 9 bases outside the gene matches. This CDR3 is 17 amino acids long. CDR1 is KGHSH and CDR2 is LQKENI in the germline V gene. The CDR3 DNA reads TGTGCCAGCTCAAATCCAAGGACAGGGAGCTCCTACAATGAGCAGTTCTTC. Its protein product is CASSNPRTGSSYNEQFF.

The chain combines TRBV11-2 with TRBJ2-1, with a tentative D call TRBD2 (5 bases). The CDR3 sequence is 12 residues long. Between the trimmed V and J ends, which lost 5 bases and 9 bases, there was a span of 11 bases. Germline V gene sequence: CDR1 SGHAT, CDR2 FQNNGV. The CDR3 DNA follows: TGTGCCAGCAGCCCGACTCGGGGTGAGCAGTTCTTC. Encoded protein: CASSPTRGEQFF. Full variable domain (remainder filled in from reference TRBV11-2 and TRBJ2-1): EAGVAQSPRYKIIEKRQSVAFWCNPISGHATLYWYQQILGQGPKLLIQFQNNGVVDDSQLPKDRFSAERLKGVDSTLKIQPAKLEDSAVYLCASSPTRGEQFFGPGTRLTVL.

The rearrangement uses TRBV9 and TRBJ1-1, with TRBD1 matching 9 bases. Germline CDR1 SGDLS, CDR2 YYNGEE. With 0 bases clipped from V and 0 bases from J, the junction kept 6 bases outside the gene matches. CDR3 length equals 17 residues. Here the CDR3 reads CASSVVPGTGMNTEAFF. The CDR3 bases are TGTGCCAGCAGCGTAGTTCCCGGGACAGGGATGAACACTGAAGCTTTCTTT.

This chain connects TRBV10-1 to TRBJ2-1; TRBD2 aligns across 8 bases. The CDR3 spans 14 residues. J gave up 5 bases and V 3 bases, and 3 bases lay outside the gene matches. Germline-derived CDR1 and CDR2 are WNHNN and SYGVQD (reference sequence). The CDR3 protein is CASSESGGNNEQFF. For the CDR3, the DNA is TGCGCCAGCAGTGAAAGCGGGGGAAACAATGAGCAGTTCTTC.

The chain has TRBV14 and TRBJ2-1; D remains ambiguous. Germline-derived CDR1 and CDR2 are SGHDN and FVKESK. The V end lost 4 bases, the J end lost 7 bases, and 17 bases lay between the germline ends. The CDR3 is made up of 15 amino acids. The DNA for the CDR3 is TGTGCCAGCAGCCCTCCCTTCAGGCCGTCAAATGAGCAGTTCTTC. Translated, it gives CASSPPFRPSNEQFF.

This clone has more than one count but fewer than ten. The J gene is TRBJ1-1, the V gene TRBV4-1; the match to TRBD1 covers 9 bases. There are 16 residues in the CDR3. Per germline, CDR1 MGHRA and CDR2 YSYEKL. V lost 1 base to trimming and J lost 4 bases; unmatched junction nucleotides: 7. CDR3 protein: CASSQVSTGGRTEAFF. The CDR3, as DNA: TGCGCCAGCAGCCAAGTTTCTACAGGGGGCCGCACTGAAGCTTTCTTT.